The present T cell receptor beta chain was sequenced within a study of blood T cell repertoires in COVID-19. Germline assignment: CDR1 MNHEY and CDR2 SVGAGI. This CDR3 is built from 15 residues. Trimming took off 6 bases at V and 0 bases at J, with 12 bases between the two ends. This clone was recorded once. Generated by immunoSEQ multiplex PCR, the TCRdb table keeps only in-frame clones and is missing some. The sample lists 240,000 or so clones, roughly 81% occurring once. The clonotype was recovered from a woman older than 75 with COVID-19, enrolled during active disease. This chain links TRBV6-5 with TRBJ1-5, with D tentatively TRBD1 (5 bases). Sequencing was performed on peripheral blood. CDR3 coding DNA: TGTGCCAGCAGGCCCCGGACATTTAGCAATCAGCCCCAGCATTTT. As protein: CASRPRTFSNQPQHF.